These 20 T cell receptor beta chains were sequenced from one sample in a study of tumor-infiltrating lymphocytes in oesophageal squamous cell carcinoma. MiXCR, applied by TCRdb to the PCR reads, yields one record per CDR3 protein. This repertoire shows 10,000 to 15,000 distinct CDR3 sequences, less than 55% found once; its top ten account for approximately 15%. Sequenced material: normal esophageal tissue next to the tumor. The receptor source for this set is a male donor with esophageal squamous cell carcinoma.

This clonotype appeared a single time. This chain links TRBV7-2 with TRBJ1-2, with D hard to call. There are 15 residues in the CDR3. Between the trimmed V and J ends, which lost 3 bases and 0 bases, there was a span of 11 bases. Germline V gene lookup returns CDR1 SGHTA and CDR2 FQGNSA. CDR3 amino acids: CASSFSHEANYGYTF. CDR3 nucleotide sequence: TGTGCCAGCAGCTTCTCCCACGAAGCTAACTATGGCTACACCTTC. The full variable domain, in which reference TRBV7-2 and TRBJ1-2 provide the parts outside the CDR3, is GAGVSQSPSNKVTEKGKDVELRCDPISGHTALYWYRQSLGQGLEFLIYFQGNSAPDKSGLPSDRFSAERTGGSVSTLTIQRTQQEDSAVYLCASSFSHEANYGYTFGSGTRLTVV.

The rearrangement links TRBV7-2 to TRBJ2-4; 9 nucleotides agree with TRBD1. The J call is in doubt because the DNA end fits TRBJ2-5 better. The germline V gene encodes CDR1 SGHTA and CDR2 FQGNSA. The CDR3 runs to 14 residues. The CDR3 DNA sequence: TGTGCCAGCAGCCAAGGGACAGGGAGGGAGACCCAGTACTTC. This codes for CASSQGTGRETQYF.

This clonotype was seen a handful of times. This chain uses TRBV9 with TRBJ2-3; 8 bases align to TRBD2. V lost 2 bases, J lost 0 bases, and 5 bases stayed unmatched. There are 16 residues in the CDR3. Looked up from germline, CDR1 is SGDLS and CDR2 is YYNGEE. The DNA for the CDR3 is TGTGCCAGCAGCGTGTCACTAGCGGTAAGCACAGATACGCAGTATTTT. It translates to CASSVSLAVSTDTQYF.

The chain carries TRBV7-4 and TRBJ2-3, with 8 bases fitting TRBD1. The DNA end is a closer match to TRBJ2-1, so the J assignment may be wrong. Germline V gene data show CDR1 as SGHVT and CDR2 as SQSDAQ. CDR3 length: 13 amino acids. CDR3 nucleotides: TGTGCCAGCAGGCAACAGGGGGAAGGTGAGCAGTTCTTC. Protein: CASRQQGEGEQFF.

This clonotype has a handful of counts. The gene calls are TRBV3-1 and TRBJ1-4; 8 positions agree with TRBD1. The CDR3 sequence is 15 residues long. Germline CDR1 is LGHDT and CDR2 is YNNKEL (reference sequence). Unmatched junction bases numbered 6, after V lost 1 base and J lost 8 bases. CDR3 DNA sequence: TGTGCCAGCAGCCAAGCCCACAGGACAGGGGAAAAACTGTTTTTT. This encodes CASSQAHRTGEKLFF.

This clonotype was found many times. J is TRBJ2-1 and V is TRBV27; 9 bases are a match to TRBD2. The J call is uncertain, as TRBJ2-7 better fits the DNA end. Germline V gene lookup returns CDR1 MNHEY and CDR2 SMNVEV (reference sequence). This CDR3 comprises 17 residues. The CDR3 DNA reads TGTGCCAGCAGTTGGGGAACTAGCGGGTTGGGGAGCAATGAGCAGTACTTC. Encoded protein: CASSWGTSGLGSNEQYF.

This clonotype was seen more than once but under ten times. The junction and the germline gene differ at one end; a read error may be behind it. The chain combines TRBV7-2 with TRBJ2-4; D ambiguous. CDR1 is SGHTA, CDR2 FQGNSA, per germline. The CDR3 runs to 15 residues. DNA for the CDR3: TGTGCTAGCAGCTTAGGGTTTGCTATCACAGATACGCAGTACTTC. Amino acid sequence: CASSLGFAITDTQYF.

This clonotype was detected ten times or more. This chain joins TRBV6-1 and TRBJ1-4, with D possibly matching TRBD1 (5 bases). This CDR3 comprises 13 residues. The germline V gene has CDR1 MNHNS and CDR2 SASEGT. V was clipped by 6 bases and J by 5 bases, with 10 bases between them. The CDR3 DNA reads TGTGCCAGCAGAGAGGGGCAGAATGAAAAACTGTTTTTT. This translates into CASREGQNEKLFF.

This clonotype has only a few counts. The CDR3, as DNA: TGTGCCAGCAGCACAGGGGCTAGCGGGAGTAAGACCCAGTACTTC. It yields the protein CASSTGASGSKTQYF. The chain has TRBV7-6 and TRBJ2-5; 10 nucleotides line up with TRBD2. CDR1 is SGHVS, CDR2 FNYEAQ, per germline. V shed 5 bases, J shed 6 bases, and the junction held 9 bases outside the gene matches. CDR3 length: 15 amino acids.

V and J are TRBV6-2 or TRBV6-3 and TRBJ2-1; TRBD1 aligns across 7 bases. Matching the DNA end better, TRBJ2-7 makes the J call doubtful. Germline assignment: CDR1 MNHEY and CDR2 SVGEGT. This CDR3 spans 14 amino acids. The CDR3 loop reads CASRYRQGSYEQYF. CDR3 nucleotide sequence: TGTGCCAGCAGGTACAGACAGGGCTCCTACGAGCAGTACTTC.

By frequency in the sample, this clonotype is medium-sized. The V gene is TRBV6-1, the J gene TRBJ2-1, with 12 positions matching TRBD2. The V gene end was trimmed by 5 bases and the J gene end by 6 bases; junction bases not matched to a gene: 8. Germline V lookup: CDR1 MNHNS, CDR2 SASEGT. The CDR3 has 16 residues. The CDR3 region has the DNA TGTGCCAGCAGTTTGGCTAGCGGGAGGGCGGCCAATGAGCAGTTCTTC. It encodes CASSLASGRAANEQFF.

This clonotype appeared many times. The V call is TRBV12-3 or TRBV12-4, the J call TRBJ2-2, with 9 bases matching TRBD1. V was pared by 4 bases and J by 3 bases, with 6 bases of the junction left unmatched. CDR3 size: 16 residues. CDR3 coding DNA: TGTGCCAGCAGTTACCGGACAGGGGATGACACCGGGGAGCTGTTTTTT. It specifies CASSYRTGDDTGELFF.

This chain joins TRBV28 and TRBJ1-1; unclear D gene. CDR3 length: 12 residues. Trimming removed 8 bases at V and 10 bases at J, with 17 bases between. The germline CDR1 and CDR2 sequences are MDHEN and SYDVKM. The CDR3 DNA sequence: TGTGCCAGCCCTTATGGGATTTGTGTAGCTTTCTTT. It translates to CASPYGICVAFF.

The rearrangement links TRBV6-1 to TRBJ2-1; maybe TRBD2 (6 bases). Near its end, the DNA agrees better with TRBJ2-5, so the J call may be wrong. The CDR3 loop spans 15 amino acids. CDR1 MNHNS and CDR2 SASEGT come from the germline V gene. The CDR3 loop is CASSEAAGIQETQYF. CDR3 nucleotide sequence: TGTGCCAGCAGTGAAGCTGCGGGAATACAAGAGACCCAGTACTTC.

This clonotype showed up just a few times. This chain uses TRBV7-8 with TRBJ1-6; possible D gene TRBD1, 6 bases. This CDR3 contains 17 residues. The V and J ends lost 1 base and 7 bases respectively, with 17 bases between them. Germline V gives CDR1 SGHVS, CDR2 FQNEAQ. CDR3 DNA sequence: TGTGCCAGCAGCTTAGATTTAGGCAGGGGACAAAATTCACCCCTCCACTTT. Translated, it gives CASSLDLGRGQNSPLHF.

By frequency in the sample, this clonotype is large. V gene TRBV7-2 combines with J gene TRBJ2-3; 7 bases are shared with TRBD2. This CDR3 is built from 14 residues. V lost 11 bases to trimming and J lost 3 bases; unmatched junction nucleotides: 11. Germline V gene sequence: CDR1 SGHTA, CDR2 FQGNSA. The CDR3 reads CASGGRPTTDTQYF. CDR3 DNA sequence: TGTGCCTCCGGGGGGAGACCCACAACAGATACGCAGTATTTT. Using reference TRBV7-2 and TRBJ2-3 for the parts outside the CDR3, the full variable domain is GAGVSQSPSNKVTEKGKDVELRCDPISGHTALYWYRQSLGQGLEFLIYFQGNSAPDKSGLPSDRFSAERTGGSVSTLTIQRTQQEDSAVYLCASGGRPTTDTQYFGPGTRLTVL.

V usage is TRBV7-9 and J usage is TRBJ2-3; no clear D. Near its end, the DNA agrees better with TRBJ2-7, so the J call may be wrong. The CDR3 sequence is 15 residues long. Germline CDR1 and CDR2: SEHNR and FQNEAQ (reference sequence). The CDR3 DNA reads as TGTGCCAGCAGCTTATCGGGTGGAGACCCGTACGAGCAGTACTTC. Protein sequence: CASSLSGGDPYEQYF.

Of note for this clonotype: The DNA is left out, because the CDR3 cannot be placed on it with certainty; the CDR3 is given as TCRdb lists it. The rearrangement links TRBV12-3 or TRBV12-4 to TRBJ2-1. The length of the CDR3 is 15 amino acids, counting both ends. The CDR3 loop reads CASSSDGSLRAVLRF.

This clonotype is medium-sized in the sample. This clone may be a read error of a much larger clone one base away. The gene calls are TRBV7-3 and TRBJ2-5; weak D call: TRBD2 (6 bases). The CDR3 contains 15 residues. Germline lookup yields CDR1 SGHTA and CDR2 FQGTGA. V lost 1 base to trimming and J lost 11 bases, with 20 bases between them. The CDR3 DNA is TGTGCCAGCAGCTTAATCGCGGGAAGCTACAATGAGCAGTACTTC. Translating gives CASSLIAGSYNEQYF.

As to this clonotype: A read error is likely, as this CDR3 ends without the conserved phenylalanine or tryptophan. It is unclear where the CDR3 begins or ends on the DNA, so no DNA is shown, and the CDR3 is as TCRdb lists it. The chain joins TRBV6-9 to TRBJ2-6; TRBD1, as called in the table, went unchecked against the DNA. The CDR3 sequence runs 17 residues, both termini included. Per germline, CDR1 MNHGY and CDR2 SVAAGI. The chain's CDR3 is CASSSPGQGRTPLHFGA.